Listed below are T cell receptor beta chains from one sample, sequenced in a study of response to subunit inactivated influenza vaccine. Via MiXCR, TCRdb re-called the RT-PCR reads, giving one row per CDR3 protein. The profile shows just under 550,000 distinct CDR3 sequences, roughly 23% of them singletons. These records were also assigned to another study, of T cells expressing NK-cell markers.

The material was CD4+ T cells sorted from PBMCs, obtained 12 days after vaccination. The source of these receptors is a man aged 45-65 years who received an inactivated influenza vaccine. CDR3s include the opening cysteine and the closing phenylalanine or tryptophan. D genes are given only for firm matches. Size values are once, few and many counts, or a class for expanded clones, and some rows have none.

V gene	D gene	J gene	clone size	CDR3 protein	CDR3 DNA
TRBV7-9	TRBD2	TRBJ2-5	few	CASSLSLREAETQYF	TGTGCCAGCAGCTTATCGCTTCGGGAGGCGGAGACCCAGTACTTC
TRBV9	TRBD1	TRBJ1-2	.	CASRTSGGNGYTF	TGTGCCAGCAGAACTTCAGGGGGTAATGGCTACACCTTC
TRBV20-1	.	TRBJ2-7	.	CSARGKLSYEQYF	TGCAGTGCTAGAGGTAAACTATCCTACGAGCAGTACTTC
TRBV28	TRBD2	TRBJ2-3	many	CASSLGLARDTQYF	TGTGCCAGCAGTCTGGGACTAGCGAGAGATACGCAGTATTTT
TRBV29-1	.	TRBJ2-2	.	CSNDGGSDTGELFF	TGCAGCAACGATGGAGGTTCCGACACCGGGGAGCTGTTTTTT
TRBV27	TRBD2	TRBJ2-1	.	CASRTLAVNEQFF	TGTGCCAGCAGGACCCTAGCGGTAAATGAGCAGTTCTTC
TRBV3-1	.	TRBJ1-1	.	CASSLPGPHTEAFF	TGTGCCAGCAGCCTACCTGGACCCCACACTGAAGCTTTCTTT
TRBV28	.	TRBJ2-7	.	CASSLLVGDTLSYEQYF	TGTGCCAGCAGTTTATTAGTTGGGGACACACTTTCCTACGAGCAGTACTTC
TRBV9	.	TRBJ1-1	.	CASSKDPIGPMNTEAFF	TGTGCCAGCAGCAAAGACCCGATTGGGCCTATGAACACTGAAGCTTTCTTT
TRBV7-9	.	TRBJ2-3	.	CASSSGRHTDTQYF	TGTGCCAGCAGCTCCGGGCGGCACACAGATACGCAGTATTTT
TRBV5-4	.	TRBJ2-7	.	CASSLSGPQGYEQYF	TGTGCCAGCAGCTTGTCTGGGCCGCAGGGCTACGAGCAGTACTTC
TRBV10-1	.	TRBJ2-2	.	CASRKDPNTGELFF	TGCGCCAGCAGGAAGGACCCGAACACCGGGGAGCTGTTTTTT
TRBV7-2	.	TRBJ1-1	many	CASSLVTEAFF	TGTGCCAGCAGCTTAGTTACTGAAGCTTTCTTT
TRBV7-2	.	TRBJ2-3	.	CASRPSVPDTQYF	TGTGCCAGCAGGCCTTCGGTGCCAGATACGCAGTATTTT
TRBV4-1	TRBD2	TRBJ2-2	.	CASSPVGGITNTGELFF	TGCGCCAGCAGCCCCGTCGGGGGGATAACGAACACCGGGGAGCTGTTTTTT
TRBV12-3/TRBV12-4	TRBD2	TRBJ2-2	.	CASSPTSGGPAGELFF	TGTGCCAGCAGCCCTACTAGCGGGGGGCCCGCGGGGGAGCTGTTTTTT
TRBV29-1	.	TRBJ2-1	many	CSAAYLAPNEQFF	TGCAGCGCCGCATATCTAGCGCCCAATGAGCAGTTCTTC
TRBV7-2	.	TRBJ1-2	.	CASSPQPGGYGYTF	TGTGCCAGCAGCCCGCAGCCTGGTGGCTATGGCTACACCTTC
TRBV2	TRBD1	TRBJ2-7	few	CASSATGTGGYEQYF	TGTGCCAGCAGTGCGACCGGGACAGGAGGGTACGAGCAGTACTTC
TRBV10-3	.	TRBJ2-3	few	CAIRTNTDTQYF	TGTGCCATCAGGACAAACACAGATACGCAGTATTTT
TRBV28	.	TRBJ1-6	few	CASNGASSYNSPLHF	TGTGCCAGCAACGGAGCTAGCTCCTATAATTCACCCCTCCACTTT
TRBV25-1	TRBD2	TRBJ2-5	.	CASSGDIGGRFRETQYF	TGTGCCAGCAGTGGTGATATTGGCGGGAGGTTCAGGGAGACCCAGTACTTC
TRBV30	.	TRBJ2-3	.	CAWKRGTDTQYF	TGTGCCTGGAAACGCGGGACAGATACGCAGTATTTT